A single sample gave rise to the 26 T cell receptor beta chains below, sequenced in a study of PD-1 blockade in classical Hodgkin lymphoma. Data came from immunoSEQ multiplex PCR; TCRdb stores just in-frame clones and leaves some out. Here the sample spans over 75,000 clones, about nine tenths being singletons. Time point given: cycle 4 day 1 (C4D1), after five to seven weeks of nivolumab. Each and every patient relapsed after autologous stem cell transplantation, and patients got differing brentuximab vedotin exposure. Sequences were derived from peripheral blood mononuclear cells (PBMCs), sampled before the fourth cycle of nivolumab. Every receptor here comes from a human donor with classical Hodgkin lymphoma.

The CDR3 reads CASSLWAETDTQYF. DNA for the CDR3: TGCGCCAGCAGCTTGTGGGCCGAGACAGATACGCAGTATTTT. This chain connects TRBV5-1 to TRBJ2-3; no clear D. Germline values: CDR1 SGHRS, CDR2 YFSETQ. Trimming shortened V by 1 base and J by 3 bases, and 9 bases separated the two germline ends. This CDR3 has 14 amino acids. Variable domain in full (rest from reference TRBV5-1 and TRBJ2-3): KAGVTQTPRYLIKTRGQQVTLSCSPISGHRSVSWYQQTPGQGLQFLFEYFSETQRNKGNFPGRFSGRQFSNSRSEMNVSTLELGDSALYLCASSLWAETDTQYFGPGTRLTVL.

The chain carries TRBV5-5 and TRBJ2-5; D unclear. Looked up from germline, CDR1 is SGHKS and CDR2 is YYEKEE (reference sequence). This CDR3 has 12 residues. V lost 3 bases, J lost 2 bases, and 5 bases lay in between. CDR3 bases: TGTGCCAGCAGCTCTCAACAAGAGACCCAGTACTTC. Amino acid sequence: CASSSQQETQYF.

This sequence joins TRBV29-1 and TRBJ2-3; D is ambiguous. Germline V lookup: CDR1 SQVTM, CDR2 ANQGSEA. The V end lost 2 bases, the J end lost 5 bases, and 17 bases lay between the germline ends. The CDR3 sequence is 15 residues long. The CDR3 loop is CSVEPEPTFEDTQYF. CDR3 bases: TGCAGCGTTGAACCAGAGCCCACATTTGAAGATACGCAGTATTTT.

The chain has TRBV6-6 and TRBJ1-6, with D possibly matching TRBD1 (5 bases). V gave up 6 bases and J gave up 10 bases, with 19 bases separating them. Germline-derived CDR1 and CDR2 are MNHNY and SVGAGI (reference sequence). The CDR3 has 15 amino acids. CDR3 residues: CASRASMGRGSPLHF. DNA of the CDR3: TGTGCCAGCAGGGCCTCTATGGGGCGCGGGTCACCCCTCCACTTT.

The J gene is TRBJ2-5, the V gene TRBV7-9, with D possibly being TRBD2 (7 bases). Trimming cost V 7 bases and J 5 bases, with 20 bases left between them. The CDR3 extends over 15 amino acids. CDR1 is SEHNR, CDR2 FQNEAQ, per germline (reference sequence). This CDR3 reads CASNPFGGGLETQYF. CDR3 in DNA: TGTGCCAGCAACCCTTTTGGGGGGGGGCTTGAGACCCAGTACTTC.

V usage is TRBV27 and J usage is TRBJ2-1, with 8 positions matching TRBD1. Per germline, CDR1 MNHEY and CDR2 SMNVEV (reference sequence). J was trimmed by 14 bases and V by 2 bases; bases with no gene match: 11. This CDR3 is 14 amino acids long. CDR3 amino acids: CASSLIYLGQEEFF. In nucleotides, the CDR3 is TGTGCCAGCAGTTTAATTTATTTGGGACAGGAGGAGTTCTTC.

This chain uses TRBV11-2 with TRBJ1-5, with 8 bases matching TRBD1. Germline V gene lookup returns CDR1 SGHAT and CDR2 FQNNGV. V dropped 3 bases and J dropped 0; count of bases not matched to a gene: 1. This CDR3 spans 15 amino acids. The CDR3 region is CASSLTGDSNQPQHF. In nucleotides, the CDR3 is TGTGCCAGCAGCTTGACAGGGGATAGCAATCAGCCCCAGCATTTT.

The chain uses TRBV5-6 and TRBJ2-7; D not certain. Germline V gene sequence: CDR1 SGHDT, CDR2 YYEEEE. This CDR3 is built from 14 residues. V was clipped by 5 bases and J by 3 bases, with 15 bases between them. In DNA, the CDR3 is TGTGCCAGCAGTTACTCCGGGCCTTACTACGAGCAGTACTTC. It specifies CASSYSGPYYEQYF.

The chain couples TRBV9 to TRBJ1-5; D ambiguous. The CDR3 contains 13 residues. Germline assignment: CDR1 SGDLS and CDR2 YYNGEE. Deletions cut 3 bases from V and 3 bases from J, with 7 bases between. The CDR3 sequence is CASSAGLNQPQHF. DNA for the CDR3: TGTGCCAGCAGCGCCGGTCTCAATCAGCCCCAGCATTTT. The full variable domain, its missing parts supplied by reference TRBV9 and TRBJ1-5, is DSGVTQTPKHLITATGQRVTLRCSPRSGDLSVYWYQQSLDQGLQFLIQYYNGEERAKGNILERFSAQQFPDLHSELNLSSLELGDSALYFCASSAGLNQPQHFGDGTRLSIL.

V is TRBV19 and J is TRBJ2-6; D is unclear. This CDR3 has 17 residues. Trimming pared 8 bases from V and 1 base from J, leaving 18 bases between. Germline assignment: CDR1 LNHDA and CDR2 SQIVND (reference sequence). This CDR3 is CASVRQEVLSGANVLTF. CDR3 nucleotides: TGTGCCAGTGTCAGGCAAGAGGTCCTATCTGGGGCCAACGTCCTGACTTTC.

As DNA, the CDR3 is TGTGCCAGCAGCTTAGGACTAGCGGAAGAGACCCAGTACTTC. Protein sequence: CASSLGLAEETQYF. This sequence joins TRBV7-9 and TRBJ2-5; TRBD2 matches at 9 bases. The CDR3 consists of 14 residues. The germline V gene encodes CDR1 SEHNR and CDR2 FQNEAQ (reference sequence). V shed 1 base and J 3 bases; nucleotides not matched to a gene: 0.

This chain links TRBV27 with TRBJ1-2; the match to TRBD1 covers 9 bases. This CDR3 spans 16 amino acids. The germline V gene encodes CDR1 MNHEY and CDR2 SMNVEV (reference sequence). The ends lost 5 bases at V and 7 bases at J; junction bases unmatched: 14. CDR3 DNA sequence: TGTGCCAGCAGTCTAGGACAGGGGCGGGGTGGAAGTGGCTACACCTTC. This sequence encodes CASSLGQGRGGSGYTF.

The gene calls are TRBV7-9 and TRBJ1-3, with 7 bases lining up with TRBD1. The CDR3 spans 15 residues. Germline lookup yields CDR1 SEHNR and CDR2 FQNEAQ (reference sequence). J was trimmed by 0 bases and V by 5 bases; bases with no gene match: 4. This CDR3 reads CASSPGQISGNTIYF. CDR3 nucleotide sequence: TGTGCCAGCAGCCCGGGACAGATCTCTGGAAACACCATATATTTT.

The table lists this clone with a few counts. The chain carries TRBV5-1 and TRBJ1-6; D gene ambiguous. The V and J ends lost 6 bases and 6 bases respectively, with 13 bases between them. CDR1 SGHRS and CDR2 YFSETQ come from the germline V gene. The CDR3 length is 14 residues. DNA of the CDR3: TGCGCCAGCATCCCCGGACCGATTAATTCACCCCTCCACTTT. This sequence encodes CASIPGPINSPLHF.

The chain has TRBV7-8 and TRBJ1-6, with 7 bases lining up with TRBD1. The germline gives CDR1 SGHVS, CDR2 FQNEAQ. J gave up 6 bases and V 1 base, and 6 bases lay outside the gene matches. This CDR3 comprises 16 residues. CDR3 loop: CASSLVGGVSNSPLHF. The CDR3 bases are TGTGCCAGCAGCTTAGTAGGGGGCGTGAGTAATTCACCCCTCCACTTT.

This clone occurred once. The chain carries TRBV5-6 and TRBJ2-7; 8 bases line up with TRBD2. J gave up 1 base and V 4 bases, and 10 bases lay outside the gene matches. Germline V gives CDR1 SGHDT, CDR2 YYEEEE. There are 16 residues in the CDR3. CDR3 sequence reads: CASSGSERGRSYEQYF. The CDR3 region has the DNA TGTGCCAGCAGCGGGAGCGAGCGGGGGAGATCCTACGAGCAGTACTTC.

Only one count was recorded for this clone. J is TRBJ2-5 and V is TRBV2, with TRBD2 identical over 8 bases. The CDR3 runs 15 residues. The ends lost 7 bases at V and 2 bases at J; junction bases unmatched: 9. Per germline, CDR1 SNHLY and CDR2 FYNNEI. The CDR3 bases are TGTGCCAGCACCCCCAAGCGGGGGCAACAAGAGACCCAGTACTTC. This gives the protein CASTPKRGQQETQYF.

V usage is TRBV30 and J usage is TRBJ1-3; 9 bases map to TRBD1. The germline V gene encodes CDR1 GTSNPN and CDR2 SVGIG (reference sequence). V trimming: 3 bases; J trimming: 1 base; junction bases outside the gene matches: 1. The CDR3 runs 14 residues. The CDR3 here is CAWRQGASGNTIYF. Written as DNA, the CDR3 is TGTGCCTGGAGACAGGGGGCATCTGGAAACACCATATATTTT.

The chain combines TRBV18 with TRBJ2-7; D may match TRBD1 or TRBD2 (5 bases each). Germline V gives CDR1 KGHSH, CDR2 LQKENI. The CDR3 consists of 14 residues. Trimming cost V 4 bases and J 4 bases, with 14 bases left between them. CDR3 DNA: TGTGCCAGCTCACACCGGGACGCCCCTTACGAGCAGTACTTC. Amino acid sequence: CASSHRDAPYEQYF.

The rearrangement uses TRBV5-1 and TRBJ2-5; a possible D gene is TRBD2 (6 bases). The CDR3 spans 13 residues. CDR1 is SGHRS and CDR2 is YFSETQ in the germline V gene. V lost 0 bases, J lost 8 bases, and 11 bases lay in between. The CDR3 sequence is CASSLGGEETQYF. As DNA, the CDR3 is TGCGCCAGCAGCTTGGGCGGGGAGGAAACCCAGTACTTC.

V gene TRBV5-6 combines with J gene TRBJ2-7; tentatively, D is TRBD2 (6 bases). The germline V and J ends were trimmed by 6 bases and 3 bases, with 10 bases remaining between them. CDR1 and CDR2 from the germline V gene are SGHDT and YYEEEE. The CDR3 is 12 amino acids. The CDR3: CASTGVYYEQYF. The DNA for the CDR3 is TGTGCCAGCACGGGGGTATACTACGAGCAGTACTTC.

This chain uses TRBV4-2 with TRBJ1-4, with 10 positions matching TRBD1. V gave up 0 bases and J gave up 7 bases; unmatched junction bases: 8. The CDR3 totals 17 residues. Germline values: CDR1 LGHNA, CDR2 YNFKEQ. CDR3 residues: CASSQEPPGTGVEKLFF. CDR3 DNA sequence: TGTGCCAGCAGCCAAGAACCCCCCGGGACAGGGGTTGAAAAACTGTTTTTT.

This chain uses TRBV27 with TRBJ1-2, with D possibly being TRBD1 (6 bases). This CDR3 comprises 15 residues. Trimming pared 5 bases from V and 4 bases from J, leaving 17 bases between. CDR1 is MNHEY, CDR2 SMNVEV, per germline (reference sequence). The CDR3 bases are TGTGCCAGCAGTGTAAACAGGGATGGTGGCTATGGCTACACCTTC. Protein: CASSVNRDGGYGYTF.

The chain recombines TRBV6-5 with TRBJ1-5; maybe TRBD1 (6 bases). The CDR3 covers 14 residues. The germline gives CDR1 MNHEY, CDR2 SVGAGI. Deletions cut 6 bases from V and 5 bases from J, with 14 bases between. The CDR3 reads CASRGTWRDQPQHF. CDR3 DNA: TGTGCCAGCAGGGGGACATGGAGGGATCAGCCCCAGCATTTT.

CDR3 sequence: CASSVGTYEQYF. CDR3 in DNA: TGTGCCAGCAGCGTCGGAACCTACGAGCAGTACTTC. The V and J genes are TRBV28 and TRBJ2-7; the D is unclear. The CDR3 consists of 12 residues. The V and J ends lost 6 bases and 2 bases respectively, with 8 bases between them. Germline V gene sequence: CDR1 MDHEN, CDR2 SYDVKM.

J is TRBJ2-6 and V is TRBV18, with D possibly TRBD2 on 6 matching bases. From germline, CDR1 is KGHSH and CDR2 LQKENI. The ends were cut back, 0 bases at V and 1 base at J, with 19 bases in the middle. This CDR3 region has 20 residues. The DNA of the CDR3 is TGTGCCAGCTCACCACCGATGGGAAGGGGAGGTTTTTCTGGGGCCAACGTCCTGACTTTC. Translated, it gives CASSPPMGRGGFSGANVLTF.